This T cell receptor (beta chain) comes out of a study of T cell clonality in common variable immunodeficiency. Findings and limits, study-wide: Compared with healthy controls, CVID subjects showed increased TCRbeta clonality, mostly in about a third. In common variable immunodeficiency, TCR beta chains reportedly carried fewer deletions and N-nucleotide insertions.

Patients had low serum IgG, IgA and/or IgM and specific antibody deficiency. CVID subjects were some 15 female and some 27 male, aged about 8 to 65. Concerning this clone itself: Its antigen is unidentified. The CDR3 extends 3 residues past the end of the read, so its final part is completed from the germline J gene.

This table comes from immunoSEQ multiplex PCR, and its TCRdb copy is limited to in-frame clones, with some not included. The record shows about 18,000 clones for this sample, with no singletons present. Trimming cost V 2 bases and J 7 bases; bases outside gene matches: 6. The CDR3 runs to 16 residues. Germline CDR1 reads WSHSY; CDR2 reads SAAADI. The chain recombines TRBV10-2 with TRBJ2-2; TRBD1 matches 11 bases. The sample was peripheral blood mononuclear cells. The TCR comes from a human donor with common variable immunodeficiency. The CDR3 sequence: CASSEPRTGGNGELFF. The CDR3 bases that were read are TGCGCCAGCAGTGAGCCGAGGACAGGGGGCAACGGGGAG.